These 11 T cell receptor beta chains came from one sample sequenced in a study of memory CD4+ T cells and cytomegalovirus serostatus. Assay: immunoSEQ multiplex PCR; the TCRdb copy retains only in-frame clones and omits some. In the table there are approximately 44,000 clones, 70% to 80% of which are singletons. Single viable CD3+CD4+CD8-CD45RO+ cells were sorted as the memory CD4+ T cells. Specimen: memory CD4+ T cells from blood. These receptors were obtained from an adult in good health and CMV-seronegative.

The V call is TRBV10-2, the J call TRBJ2-5; 8 bases are a match to TRBD1. The V gene end was trimmed by 3 bases and the J gene end by 2 bases; junction bases not matched to a gene: 2. Germline CDR1 is WSHSY and CDR2 is SAAADI. This CDR3 contains 14 residues. The CDR3 coding sequence is TGCGCCAGCAGTGACAGGGGGCCTCAAGAGACCCAGTACTTC. This translates into CASSDRGPQETQYF.

J is TRBJ2-2 and V is TRBV11-2; D may be TRBD1 (6 bases). V was clipped by 2 bases and J by 4 bases, with 11 bases between them. The CDR3 contains 15 residues. From germline, CDR1 is SGHAT and CDR2 FQNNGV. The CDR3 region is CASSLRQGSTGELFF. The CDR3 DNA is TGTGCCAGCAGCTTACGTCAGGGGAGCACCGGGGAGCTGTTTTTT.

This clone was counted only a few times. This chain uses TRBV27 with TRBJ2-2; no definite D call. V was pared by 6 bases and J by 4 bases, with 12 bases between. CDR3 length: 14 residues. Germline V CDR1 and CDR2: MNHEY, SMNVEV (reference sequence). This CDR3 reads CASSHTSFTGELFF. CDR3 bases: TGTGCCAGCAGCCACACGAGCTTCACCGGGGAGCTGTTTTTT.

The chain combines TRBV18 with TRBJ2-1; weak D call: TRBD2 (6 bases). CDR3 length equals 16 residues. Germline V CDR1 and CDR2: KGHSH, LQKENI. V lost 2 bases and J lost 1, with 12 bases in between. The chain's CDR3 is CASSPGGSTSYNEQFF. In nucleotides, the CDR3 is TGTGCCAGCTCACCAGGGGGGAGTACTTCCTACAATGAGCAGTTCTTC.

The chain employs TRBV15 and TRBJ1-5, with D perhaps TRBD1 (5 bases). With 0 bases removed from V and 7 bases from J, the gap between germline ends came to 16 bases. CDR1 is LNHNV, CDR2 YYDKDF, per germline (reference sequence). This CDR3 has 16 residues. The CDR3 nucleotides are TGTGCCACCAGCAGAGATGAGGGTGGGGGTTGGCAGCCCCAGCATTTT. Translation: CATSRDEGGGWQPQHF.

A single count supports this clone. The gene calls are TRBV6-5 and TRBJ2-7; TRBD1 matches 7 bases. The trim removed 2 bases at V and 4 bases at J, leaving 8 bases unmatched. CDR1 and CDR2 from the germline V gene are MNHEY and SVGAGI. The CDR3 has 15 amino acids. CDR3 nucleotides: TGTGCCAGCAGTTACAGACAGGGCCCCGGGTACGAGCAGTACTTC. This translates into CASSYRQGPGYEQYF.

The chain carries TRBV7-9 and TRBJ1-1; tentatively, D is TRBD1 (5 bases). The length of the CDR3 is 15 residues. Germline lookup yields CDR1 SEHNR and CDR2 FQNEAQ (reference sequence). Between the trimmed V and J ends, which lost 4 bases and 0 bases, there was a span of 12 bases. In DNA form, the CDR3 reads TGTGCCAGCAGCTCCGGAGGGGTAATGAACACTGAAGCTTTCTTT. Protein sequence: CASSSGGVMNTEAFF. Full variable domain (outside the CDR3, taken from reference TRBV7-9 and TRBJ1-1): DTGVSQNPRHKITKRGQNVTFRCDPISEHNRLYWYRQTLGQGPEFLTYFQNEAQLEKSRLLSDRFSAERPKGSFSTLEIQRTEQGDSAMYLCASSSGGVMNTEAFFGQGTRLTVV.

A few counts support this clone. The rearrangement uses TRBV29-1 and TRBJ1-2; D not certain. Trimming cost V 4 bases and J 8 bases, with 14 bases left between them. There are 12 residues in the CDR3. Germline CDR1 SQVTM, CDR2 ANQGSEA. The CDR3, as DNA: TGCAGCGTTGCCATCCTAGCTAGGGGCTACACCTTC. The encoded protein is CSVAILARGYTF.

This clone is judged medium-sized (0.01 to 0.1%). The sample holds other DNA sequences that translate to the same CDR3. The chain carries TRBV18 and TRBJ2-5, with D hard to call. This CDR3 contains 14 residues. Trimming took off 6 bases at V and 3 bases at J, with 14 bases between the two ends. In germline, CDR1 is KGHSH, CDR2 LQKENI. Written as DNA, the CDR3 is TGTGCCAGCTCCCCCCTCAGAGGAGAAGAGACCCAGTACTTC. This encodes CASSPLRGEETQYF. Drawing the rest from reference TRBV18 and TRBJ2-5, the complete variable domain is NAGVMQNPRHLVRRRGQEARLRCSPMKGHSHVYWYRQLPEEGLKFMVYLQKENIIDESGMPKERFSAEFPKEGPSILRIQQVVRGDSAAYFCASSPLRGEETQYFGPGTRLLVL.

The rearrangement joins TRBV11-2 to TRBJ2-5; D might be TRBD2 (7 bases). Germline values: CDR1 SGHAT, CDR2 FQNNGV. The V and J ends lost 2 bases and 4 bases respectively, with 17 bases between them. The CDR3 is made up of 16 amino acids. As DNA, the CDR3 is TGTGCCAGCAGCTTACGATTAGGGGGGGGATCAGAGACCCAGTACTTC. Translated, it gives CASSLRLGGGSETQYF. Drawing the rest from reference TRBV11-2 and TRBJ2-5, the complete variable domain is EAGVAQSPRYKIIEKRQSVAFWCNPISGHATLYWYQQILGQGPKLLIQFQNNGVVDDSQLPKDRFSAERLKGVDSTLKIQPAKLEDSAVYLCASSLRLGGGSETQYFGPGTRLLVL.

The chain carries TRBV18 and TRBJ2-5, with D possibly being TRBD2 (5 bases). Germline values: CDR1 KGHSH, CDR2 LQKENI. CDR3 length: 14 residues. V shed 2 bases and J shed 5 bases, with 12 bases lying between them. The CDR3 loop reads CASSPEGGWETQYF. The CDR3 DNA reads as TGTGCCAGCTCACCAGAGGGCGGTTGGGAGACCCAGTACTTC.